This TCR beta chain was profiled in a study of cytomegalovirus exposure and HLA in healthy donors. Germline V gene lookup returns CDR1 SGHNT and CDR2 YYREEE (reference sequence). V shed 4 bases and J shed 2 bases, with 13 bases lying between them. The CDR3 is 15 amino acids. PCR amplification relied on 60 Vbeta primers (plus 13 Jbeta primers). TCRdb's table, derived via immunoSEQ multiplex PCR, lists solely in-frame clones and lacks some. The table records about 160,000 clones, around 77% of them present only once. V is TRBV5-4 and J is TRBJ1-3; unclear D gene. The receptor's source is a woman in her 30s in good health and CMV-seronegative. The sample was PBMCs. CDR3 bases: TGTGCCAGCAGCCGAGCGCCCGGGACTGGAAACACCATATATTTT. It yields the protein CASSRAPGTGNTIYF.